This TCR beta chain was retrieved from a study of CD8 T cells in Susac syndrome. The ends were cut back, 2 bases at V and 0 bases at J, with 10 bases in the middle. The CDR3 loop spans 16 amino acids. In this sample, this clonotype turned up once. TCR beta sequencing covered blood CD8+ and CD4+ T cells. Relapsing-remitting disease, either stable or active, was present in the multiple sclerosis controls, who were treatment-naive patients. Negative magnetic isolation gave CD8+ and CD4+ cells; FACS enriched CD8+ TEMRA. The RNA, roughly 0.5 to 1 ug, was put through reverse transcription using random hexamers. Coverage of TCR beta CDR3 amplification by immunoSEQ multiplex PCR extended to 54 Vbeta and 13 Jbeta. TCRdb passed the immunoSEQ multiplex PCR reads through MiXCR, listing each CDR3 protein once. The table lists 200,000 to 250,000 distinct CDR3 sequences, around 93% of them singletons, with around 0.07% in the top ten.

This sequence joins TRBV23-1 and TRBJ2-2; D tentatively fits TRBD1 or TRBD2 (5 bases each). TRBV23-1 is treated as an ORF (open reading frame) with a function not yet certain. This clonotype was obtained from a human donor with multiple sclerosis. Material for sequencing was CD4+ T cells from PBMCs. CDR3 amino acids: CASSQRDPANTGELFF. The CDR3 region has the DNA TGCGCCAGCAGTCAAAGGGACCCAGCGAACACCGGGGAGCTGTTTTTT.